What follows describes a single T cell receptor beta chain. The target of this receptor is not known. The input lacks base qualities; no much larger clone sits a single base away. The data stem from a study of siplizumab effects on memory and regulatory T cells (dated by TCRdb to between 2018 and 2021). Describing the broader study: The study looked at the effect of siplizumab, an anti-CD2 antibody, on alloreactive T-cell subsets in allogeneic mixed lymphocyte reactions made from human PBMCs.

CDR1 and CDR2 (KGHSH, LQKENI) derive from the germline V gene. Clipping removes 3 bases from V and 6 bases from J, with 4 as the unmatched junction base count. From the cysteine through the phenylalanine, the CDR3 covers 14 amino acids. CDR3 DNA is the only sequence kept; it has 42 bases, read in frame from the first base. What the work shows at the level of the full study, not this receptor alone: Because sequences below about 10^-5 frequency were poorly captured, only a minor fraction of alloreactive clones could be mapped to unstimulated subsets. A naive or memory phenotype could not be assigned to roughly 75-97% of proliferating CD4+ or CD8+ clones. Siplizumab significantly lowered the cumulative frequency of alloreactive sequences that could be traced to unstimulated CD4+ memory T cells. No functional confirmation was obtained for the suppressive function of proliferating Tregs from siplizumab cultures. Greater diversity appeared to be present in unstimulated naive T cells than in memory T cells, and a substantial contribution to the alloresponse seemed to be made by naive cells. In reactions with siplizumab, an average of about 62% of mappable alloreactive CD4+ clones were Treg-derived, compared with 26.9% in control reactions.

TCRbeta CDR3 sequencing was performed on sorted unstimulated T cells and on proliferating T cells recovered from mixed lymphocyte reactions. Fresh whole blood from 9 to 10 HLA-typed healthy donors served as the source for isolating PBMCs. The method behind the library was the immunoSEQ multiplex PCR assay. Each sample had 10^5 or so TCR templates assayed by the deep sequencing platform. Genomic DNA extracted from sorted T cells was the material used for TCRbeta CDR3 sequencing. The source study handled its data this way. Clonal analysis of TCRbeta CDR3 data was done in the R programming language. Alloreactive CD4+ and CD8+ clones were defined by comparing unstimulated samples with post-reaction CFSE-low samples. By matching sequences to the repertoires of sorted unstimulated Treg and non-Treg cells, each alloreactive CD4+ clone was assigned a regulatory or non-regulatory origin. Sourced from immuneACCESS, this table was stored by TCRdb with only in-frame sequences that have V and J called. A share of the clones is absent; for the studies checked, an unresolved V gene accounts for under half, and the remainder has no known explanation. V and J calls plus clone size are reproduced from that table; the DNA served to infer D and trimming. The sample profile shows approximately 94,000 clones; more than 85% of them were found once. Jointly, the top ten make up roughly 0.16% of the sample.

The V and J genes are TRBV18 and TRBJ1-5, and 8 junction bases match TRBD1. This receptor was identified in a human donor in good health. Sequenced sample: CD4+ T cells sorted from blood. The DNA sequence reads TGTGCCAGCTCACCGGGGCAGGGGGCTCAGCCCCAGCATTTT. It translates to CASSPGQGAQPQHF. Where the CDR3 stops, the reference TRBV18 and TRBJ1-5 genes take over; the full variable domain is NAGVMQNPRHLVRRRGQEARLRCSPMKGHSHVYWYRQLPEEGLKFMVYLQKENIIDESGMPKERFSAEFPKEGPSILRIQQVVRGDSAAYFCASSPGQGAQPQHFGDGTRLSIL.